These T cell receptor beta chains were read from a single sample in a study of lymphopenia after photon versus proton radiotherapy. Only in-frame clones appear in the TCRdb table, and some are missing; sequencing was by immunoSEQ multiplex PCR. This sample has 150,000 to 200,000 clones, with approximately 86% found just once. The specimen was peripheral blood, collected from a patient treated with photon-based radiotherapy. Source of these receptors: a man between 45 and 60 years old with gastric cancer. Both conserved end residues are part of each CDR3. D genes are given only for firm matches.

TGTGCCAGCAGTTACCGGATAGCGGGCCACAATGAGCAGTTCTTC,CASSYRIAGHNEQFF,TRBJ2-1,TRBV6-5,TRBD2
TGCGCCAGCAGCTTTAGTTCTAGGGGCACAGATACGCAGTATTTT,CASSFSSRGTDTQYF,TRBJ2-3,TRBV5-1,.
TGTGCCAGCAGTTACGCGGGAGGGCCGCCCGGGGAGCTGTTTTTT,CASSYAGGPPGELFF,TRBJ2-2,TRBV6-5,TRBD2
TGTGCCAGCGGTGCGGGCGGGTATGGCTACACCTTC,CASGAGGYGYTF,TRBJ1-2,TRBV5-4,.
TGTGCCAGCAGGGGGGGGAGGGCTAGCTCCTACGAGCAGTACTTC,CASRGGRASSYEQYF,TRBJ2-7,TRBV6-4,TRBD2
TGTGCCAGCAGCTCAGGGACGTATAACACTGAAGCTTTCTTT,CASSSGTYNTEAFF,TRBJ1-1,TRBV7-9,.
TGCGCCAGCAGCTTTGCCCGGGACTTAGGATACGAGCAGTACTTC,CASSFARDLGYEQYF,TRBJ2-7,TRBV4-1,.
TGTGCCAGCAGTTTTAGGGTCGGGGTCAATTCTAACTATGGCTACACCTTC,CASSFRVGVNSNYGYTF,TRBJ1-2,TRBV27,.
TGTGCCAGCAGCTTGGGACTAGCGGGAGCTTACAATGAGCAGTTCTTC,CASSLGLAGAYNEQFF,TRBJ2-1,TRBV5-6,TRBD2
TGTGCCAGCAGCTTTCAGACTAGCGGGAAATTAGGTACGCAGTATTTT,CASSFQTSGKLGTQYF,TRBJ2-3,TRBV7-9,TRBD2
TGTGCCAGTAGTATTCCGGGAAACTCCTACGAGCAGTACTTC,CASSIPGNSYEQYF,TRBJ2-7,TRBV19,.
TGTGCCAGCAGCGTAGTCCCAGAGTACACAGATACGCAGTATTTT,CASSVVPEYTDTQYF,TRBJ2-3,TRBV9,.
TGCGCCAGCAGTCTCTTGGGTAGCGACTACAATGAGCAGTTCTTC,CASSLLGSDYNEQFF,TRBJ2-1,TRBV5-1,.
TGCAGCGTCGGACTAGCGGGAGGGGACCACGAGCAGTACTTC,CSVGLAGGDHEQYF,TRBJ2-7,TRBV29-1,TRBD2
TGTGCCAGCAGCGTAGGCGGGGGCCTCGAGCAGTACTTC,CASSVGGGLEQYF,TRBJ2-7,TRBV9,.
TGTGCCAGCAGCTTAGTCGGCGGGCGCTCTGGAAACACCATATATTTT,CASSLVGGRSGNTIYF,TRBJ1-3,TRBV7-8,.